The clone carrying this T cell receptor (beta chain) appeared many times. Its antigen is currently unknown. The sample belongs to a study of neurological immune-mediated disorders. Study results and limitations: Levels of TCR clonal expansion peaked in HTLV-1-associated myelopathy and reached their lowest in multiple sclerosis, under those of healthy controls. No CDR3 amino acid sequences were shared by expanded clones across subjects, suggesting private repertoires in all groups.

The CDR3 spans 21 residues. The V segment lost 5 bases and the J segment 0 bases; nucleotides outside the gene matches: 17. Germline V lookup: CDR1 MDHEN, CDR2 SYDVKM. Sorted libraries were made with approximately 1 million CD4+ or CD8+ T cells. It was by 5'RACE with 10-nucleotide random UMIs that the cDNA was made. TCRdb reprocessed the 5' RACE reads with MiXCR, giving one entry per CDR3 protein. Of fewer than 55,000 distinct CDR3 sequences in the sample, roughly 6% are singletons; the top ten hold 0.55% to 0.6%. The chain uses TRBV28 and TRBJ2-2; 11 bases are shared with TRBD2. Sequenced sample: CD4+ T cells from blood. This TCR came from a woman between 40 and 55 years old in good health. CDR3 residues: CASSVRLGLAVSPPNTGELFF. For the CDR3, the DNA is TGTGCCAGCAGTGTAAGGTTGGGACTAGCGGTCTCCCCCCCGAACACCGGGGAGCTGTTTTTT. The full variable domain, with the rest looked up from reference TRBV28 and TRBJ2-2, is DVKVTQSSRYLVKRTGEKVFLECVQDMDHENMFWYRQDPGLGLRLIYFSYDVKMKEKGDIPEGYSVSREKKERFSLILESASTNQTSMYLCASSVRLGLAVSPPNTGELFFGEGSRLTVL.